This passage covers 32 T cell receptor beta chains from one sample sequenced in a study of T-cell memory formation after mild COVID-19. MiXCR, applied by TCRdb to the 5' RACE reads, yields one record per CDR3 protein. The sample shows 350,000 to 550,000 distinct CDR3 sequences, around 17% of them seen only once. The sample consisted of PBMCs or a T cell subset sorted from them (not recorded which). The receptor set was obtained from a man between 18 and 35 years old who had mild COVID-19 (a few samples of this study predate the infection). Cell type and time point are not known.

V is TRBV7-9 and J is TRBJ2-1, with 10 bases lining up with TRBD2. Losses at the gene ends were 3 bases for V and 7 bases for J; bases not matched to a gene: 6. The CDR3 has 15 residues. Germline assignment: CDR1 SEHNR and CDR2 FQNEAQ (reference sequence). CDR3 bases: TGTGCCAGCAGCTTCGTTACTAGCGGGACAAATGAGCAGTTCTTC. Its translation: CASSFVTSGTNEQFF.

A note on this clonotype: The junction departs from germline at one end; a sequencing error may be responsible. The chain couples TRBV15 to TRBJ2-5; D perhaps matches TRBD2 (5 bases). CDR1 is LNHNV and CDR2 is YYDKDF in the germline V gene (reference sequence). The length of the CDR3 is 15 residues. CDR3 in DNA: TGTGCCACAAGCAGAGACCACGGGAAGCAAGAGACCCAGTACTTC. It is translated as CATSRDHGKQETQYF.

This clonotype turned up a few times. The chain links TRBV3-1 to TRBJ2-5, with a possible D match to TRBD1 (6 bases). The CDR3 totals 13 residues. V was cut by 1 base and J by 4 bases, with 7 bases left in between. Germline lookup yields CDR1 LGHDT and CDR2 YNNKEL (reference sequence). CDR3: CASSQGGPETQYF. The CDR3 DNA sequence: TGTGCCAGCAGCCAAGGGGGGCCAGAGACCCAGTACTTC.

This clonotype was counted ten times or more. J is TRBJ2-1 and V is TRBV29-1; unclear D gene. The CDR3 has 14 amino acids. V was cut by 4 bases and J by 0 bases, with 10 bases left in between. Germline V gene data show CDR1 as SQVTM and CDR2 as ANQGSEA. CDR3 bases: TGCAGCGTTGGGCTCGATAGCTCCTACAATGAGCAGTTCTTC. Translation: CSVGLDSSYNEQFF.

This chain uses TRBV29-1 with TRBJ1-1; TRBD1 agrees at 10 bases. Looked up from germline, CDR1 is SQVTM and CDR2 is ANQGSEA. Losses at the gene ends were 6 bases for V and 0 bases for J; bases not matched to a gene: 7. CDR3 length: 15 amino acids. Here the CDR3 DNA reads TGCAGCGTGGGACAGGGGCCTAGCATGAACACTGAAGCTTTCTTT. Residues: CSVGQGPSMNTEAFF.

This clonotype showed up just a few times. The chain joins TRBV12-3 or TRBV12-4 to TRBJ2-2; no definite D call. With 3 bases removed from V and 0 bases from J, the gap between germline ends came to 11 bases. This CDR3 is 16 amino acids long. CDR3 in DNA: TGTGCCAGCAGTTTCCGAATAGCCGCGAACACCGGGGAGCTGTTTTTT. It translates to CASSFRIAANTGELFF.

V is TRBV5-1 and J is TRBJ1-2; 10 nucleotides align to TRBD1. Germline CDR1 and CDR2: SGHRS and YFSETQ. With 5 bases clipped from V and 4 bases from J, the junction kept 8 bases outside the gene matches. The CDR3 runs 15 residues. DNA of the CDR3: TGCGCCAGCAGTTTTGGGACAGGGGCGGCCTATGGCTACACCTTC. It yields the protein CASSFGTGAAYGYTF.

This clonotype showed up just a few times. The V and J genes are TRBV6-1 and TRBJ2-1; D is unresolved. Trimming pared 5 bases from V and 1 base from J, leaving 6 bases between. CDR1 and CDR2 from the germline V gene are MNHNS and SASEGT. The CDR3 is 13 amino acids. The chain's CDR3 is CASSTPSYNEQFF. The CDR3 DNA sequence: TGTGCCAGCAGTACTCCGTCCTACAATGAGCAGTTCTTC.

The chain links TRBV5-1 to TRBJ2-7; D is unresolved. V shed 4 bases and J shed 6 bases, with 11 bases lying between them. There are 12 residues in the CDR3. Germline V gene lookup returns CDR1 SGHRS and CDR2 YFSETQ. DNA for the CDR3: TGCGCCAGCAGCCGGCTTAAGGGCGAGCAGTACGTC. Residues: CASSRLKGEQYV.

The rearrangement uses TRBV15 and TRBJ2-7; D remains ambiguous. Trimming took 6 bases from V and 2 from J, leaving 11 bases between them. This CDR3 comprises 13 residues. CDR1 is LNHNV and CDR2 is YYDKDF in the germline V gene (reference sequence). The CDR3 nucleotides are TGTGCCACCAGGAAGGTTTCCACCTACGAGCAGTACTTC. Protein product: CATRKVSTYEQYF.

This clonotype was counted between two and nine times. One end of the junction is discordant with germline, which a read error may explain. This chain joins TRBV7-3 and TRBJ2-2; 7 bases match TRBD1. Germline CDR1 is SGHTA and CDR2 is FQGTGA. The CDR3 length is 16 residues. CDR3 region: CASSVTGVANTGELFF. As DNA, the CDR3 is TGTGCCAGCAGCGTAACAGGGGTAGCGAACACCGGGGAGCTGTTTTTT.

This clonotype was observed a few times. V and J are TRBV15 and TRBJ1-3; no definite D call. The V and J ends lost 0 bases and 2 bases respectively, with 8 bases between them. This CDR3 contains 15 residues. Germline values: CDR1 LNHNV, CDR2 YYDKDF (reference sequence). The CDR3 loop reads CATSRDKGTGNTIYF. The CDR3 coding sequence is TGTGCCACCAGCAGAGATAAAGGAACTGGAAACACCATATATTTT.

This clonotype was seen only a few times. The chain links TRBV6-6 to TRBJ1-5, with D possibly being TRBD1 (6 bases). The CDR3 length is 15 residues. Trimming cost V 8 bases and J 0 bases, with 14 bases left between them. Germline CDR1 and CDR2: MNHNY and SVGAGI (reference sequence). CDR3 loop: CASHRDLSSNQPQHF. The DNA of the CDR3 is TGTGCCAGCCACAGGGATCTATCTAGCAATCAGCCCCAGCATTTT.

There are a few counts of this clonotype. The V gene is TRBV7-2, the J gene TRBJ2-5, with 11 nucleotides matching TRBD2. V was clipped by 5 bases and J by 5 bases; unmatched bases: 22. The CDR3 length is 20 residues. Per germline, CDR1 SGHTA and CDR2 FQGNSA. The CDR3: CASSPPWWLAGGSRGETQYF. CDR3 DNA sequence: TGTGCCAGCAGCCCCCCTTGGTGGCTAGCGGGGGGCAGTCGGGGGGAGACCCAGTACTTC.

This clonotype has ten or more counts. The genes are TRBV7-2 and TRBJ2-5; 8 bases are a match to TRBD2. The CDR3 has 14 amino acids. Germline values: CDR1 SGHTA, CDR2 FQGNSA. Germline trimming cut 2 bases from V and 5 bases from J; bases unmatched to any gene: 4. The CDR3 bases are TGTGCCAGCAGCTTACAGCGGGGGCGTGAGACCCAGTACTTC. Translated, it gives CASSLQRGRETQYF.

Only a few counts were recorded for this clonotype. J is TRBJ2-5 and V is TRBV15, with D maybe TRBD2 (6 bases). The CDR3 spans 15 residues. The ends were cut back, 0 bases at V and 5 bases at J, with 13 bases in the middle. Germline CDR1 reads LNHNV; CDR2 reads YYDKDF (reference sequence). The CDR3 DNA follows: TGTGCCACCAGCAGAGAGTCGGGGGTCGGGGAGACCCAGTACTTC. It is translated as CATSRESGVGETQYF.

The chain has TRBV20-1 and TRBJ1-2, with D tentatively TRBD1 (5 bases). The germline CDR1 and CDR2 sequences are DFQATT and SNEGSKA (reference sequence). Trimming removed 0 bases at V and 4 bases at J, with 15 bases between. The CDR3 is made up of 15 amino acids. In DNA form, the CDR3 reads TGCAGTGCTAGAGATCAGGGCAGGGAGCGCTATGGCTACACCTTC. This encodes CSARDQGRERYGYTF.

This clonotype was recorded a few times. The chain joins TRBV7-9 to TRBJ2-5; the D gene could be TRBD1 or TRBD2 (5 bases each). This CDR3 region has 17 residues. V lost 5 bases and J 5 bases, leaving 24 bases between the germline ends. Germline V gene data show CDR1 as SEHNR and CDR2 as FQNEAQ (reference sequence). In DNA, the CDR3 is TGTGCCAGCAGCCCCAGAGGGGCCGGGCCCATTTGGGAGACCCAGTACTTC. It specifies CASSPRGAGPIWETQYF.

This clonotype was picked up a small number of times. The chain links TRBV4-1 to TRBJ2-7; D is unresolved. The CDR3 sequence is 14 residues long. Germline V CDR1 and CDR2: MGHRA, YSYEKL. Trimming stripped 0 bases from V and 5 bases from J, with 11 bases between. CDR3 DNA: TGCGCCAGCAGCCAAGAATCAGCTTACCACGAGCAGTACTTC. Translating it yields CASSQESAYHEQYF.

The chain joins TRBV19 to TRBJ2-4; TRBD2 matches at 8 bases. This CDR3 has 17 residues. The germline gives CDR1 LNHDA, CDR2 SQIVND (reference sequence). V was pared by 3 bases and J by 9 bases, with 16 bases of the junction left unmatched. Written as DNA, the CDR3 is TGTGCCAGTAGTATTAATCACCTAGCGGGTCCTCACGGCATTCAGTACTTC. Its translation: CASSINHLAGPHGIQYF.

This clonotype has more than one count but fewer than ten. The CDR3 sequence is CASSLRGGLQYF. The CDR3 nucleotides are TGTGCCAGCAGCTTACGGGGGGGACTGCAGTACTTC. V usage is TRBV7-2 and J usage is TRBJ2-7, with 8 bases identical to TRBD2. The V and J ends lost 2 bases and 9 bases, in that order; junction bases with no gene match: 3. The CDR3 extends over 12 amino acids. Germline assignment: CDR1 SGHTA and CDR2 FQGNSA.

The chain carries TRBV7-9 and TRBJ2-3; D is ambiguous. The CDR3 covers 15 residues. Deletions cut 5 bases from V and 5 bases from J, with 17 bases between. Germline CDR1 is SEHNR and CDR2 is FQNEAQ (reference sequence). For the CDR3, the DNA is TGTGCCAGCAGCCCTCCAACAGTGGGCAAAGATACGCAGTATTTT. As protein: CASSPPTVGKDTQYF.

This clonotype was seen only a few times. The chain links TRBV6-2 or TRBV6-3 to TRBJ1-5; D is possibly TRBD1 (5 bases). Trimming removed 0 bases at V and 11 bases at J, with 14 bases between. The CDR3 length is 14 residues. Germline loops: CDR1 MNHEY, CDR2 SVGEGT. Written as DNA, the CDR3 is TGTGCCAGCAGTTACTCGAGAGTCGGCAGGGCCCAGCATTTT. Its translation is CASSYSRVGRAQHF.

DNA for the CDR3: TGTGCCAGCAGCCCCCGGGGAGTTGCAACTAATGAAAAACTGTTTTTT. This translates into CASSPRGVATNEKLFF. The chain is built from TRBV7-2 and TRBJ1-4; D is unclear. Trimming removed 5 bases at V and 0 bases at J, with 13 bases between. CDR1 and CDR2 from the germline V gene are SGHTA and FQGNSA. This CDR3 has 16 amino acids.

This chain joins TRBV6-2 or TRBV6-3 and TRBJ2-3; D is undetermined. The ends were cut back, 2 bases at V and 4 bases at J, with 13 bases in the middle. The germline gives CDR1 MNHEY, CDR2 SVGEGT. The CDR3 is 15 amino acids. CDR3 bases: TGTGCCAGCAGTTACCCCAGTCGGGCCTCAGATACGCAGTATTTT. It is translated as CASSYPSRASDTQYF.

The table lists this clonotype with many counts. V is TRBV7-2 and J is TRBJ2-1; D uncertain. The germline CDR1 and CDR2 sequences are SGHTA and FQGNSA. This CDR3 is built from 13 residues. V dropped 4 bases and J dropped 0 bases, with 4 bases sitting between them. Here the CDR3 reads CASSSNSYNEQFF. The CDR3 DNA reads TGTGCCAGCAGCTCCAACTCCTACAATGAGCAGTTCTTC.

V and J are TRBV4-3 and TRBJ2-7; TRBD2 agrees at 7 bases. The V gene's germline CDR1 is LGHNA and CDR2 YSLEER. V lost 1 base and J lost 1; bases outside the gene matches: 4. The CDR3 contains 15 residues. CDR3 DNA: TGCGCCAGCAGCCAAGGTGGGGGGGGATCCTACGAGCAGTACTTC. Amino acid sequence: CASSQGGGGSYEQYF.

This clonotype was picked up a small number of times. The CDR3 here is CAWSVGGLDGYTF. The CDR3, as DNA: TGTGCCTGGAGTGTTGGGGGGCTTGATGGCTACACCTTC. This sequence joins TRBV30 and TRBJ1-2; D is perhaps TRBD1 (6 bases). V was pared by 0 bases and J by 6 bases, with 11 bases between. The germline CDR1 and CDR2 sequences are GTSNPN and SVGIG (reference sequence). This CDR3 comprises 13 residues. Full variable domain (remainder filled in from reference TRBV30 and TRBJ1-2): SQTIHQWPATLVQPVGSPLSLECTVEGTSNPNLYWYRQAAGRGLQLLFYSVGIGQISSEVPQNLSASRPQDRQFILSSKKLLLSDSGFYLCAWSVGGLDGYTFGSGTRLTVV.

This clonotype was seen a handful of times. This chain connects TRBV19 to TRBJ1-2; 9 nucleotides match TRBD1. V gave up 4 bases and J gave up 5 bases; unmatched junction bases: 2. The CDR3 runs 13 residues. Germline CDR1 reads LNHDA; CDR2 reads SQIVND (reference sequence). The CDR3 is CASSTDRGYGYTF. Written as DNA, the CDR3 is TGTGCCAGTAGTACGGACAGGGGATATGGCTACACCTTC.

This clonotype has just a few counts. The chain links TRBV7-9 to TRBJ1-5, with D perhaps TRBD1 (6 bases). Between the trimmed V and J ends, which lost 4 bases and 10 bases, there was a span of 11 bases. The length of the CDR3 is 12 residues. The germline gives CDR1 SEHNR, CDR2 FQNEAQ (reference sequence). In DNA form, the CDR3 reads TGTGCCAGCAGCTCCCAAGGGGGACCCCAGCATTTT. The encoded protein is CASSSQGGPQHF. Complete variable domain (other parts from reference TRBV7-9 and TRBJ1-5): DTGVSQNPRHKITKRGQNVTFRCDPISEHNRLYWYRQTLGQGPEFLTYFQNEAQLEKSRLLSDRFSAERPKGSFSTLEIQRTEQGDSAMYLCASSSQGGPQHFGDGTRLSIL.

This clonotype was counted at least ten times. This chain uses TRBV4-2 with TRBJ2-3; a weak D match, TRBD2 (5 bases). This CDR3 contains 14 residues. Between the trimmed V and J ends, which lost 2 bases and 2 bases, there was a span of 8 bases. Germline V CDR1 and CDR2: LGHNA, YNFKEQ. CDR3 sequence reads: CASSQTGDTDTQYF. CDR3 DNA sequence: TGTGCCAGCAGCCAAACCGGGGACACAGATACGCAGTATTTT.

This clonotype occurred a few times. The rearrangement joins TRBV7-3 to TRBJ2-2, with D hard to call. Deletions cut 6 bases from V and 6 bases from J, with 11 bases between. From germline, CDR1 is SGHTA and CDR2 FQGTGA. The CDR3 totals 13 residues. The CDR3 DNA reads as TGTGCCAGCAGTCCCGATGGCTCCGGGGAGCTGTTTTTT. It is translated as CASSPDGSGELFF.